This paragraph covers one T cell receptor beta chain sequence. CDR1 and CDR2 from the germline V gene are MNHEY and SVGAGI. With 9 bases clipped from V and 4 bases from J, the junction kept 14 bases outside the gene matches. This CDR3 has 15 residues. Everyone who took part was about 18 to 90 years old, and they came from 20 to 25 US areas. Recovery among Cohort 3 donors was established by two negative PCRs, clearance, or symptom resolution. The entry originates in a study of blood T cell repertoires in COVID-19. Study summary: T cells, B-cell-depleted T cells, or PBMCs supplied cDNA or gDNA.

Authors' methods: Reference gene primer amplification gave nucleated cell count estimates. TCRdb's copy holds only in-frame clones and misses some; the assay was immunoSEQ multiplex PCR. Clone size and the V and J calls come from that table; the DNA yielded D and trimming. The sample carries about 410,000 clones, roughly 91% recorded once. The V call is TRBV6-5, the J call TRBJ1-2; the match to TRBD1 covers 7 bases. The receptor was derived from a woman aged 25 to 39 who had recovered from COVID-19. The sample taken for sequencing was PBMCs or T cells enriched from blood (not recorded which). The CDR3 bases are TGTGCCAGTGGGATCGGAGGGGGCGCCCCCTATGGCTACACCTTC. Translated: CASGIGGGAPYGYTF.